Listed below are T cell receptor beta chains from one sample, sequenced in a study of control samples from healthy donors and cancer patients. Method: immunoSEQ multiplex PCR; TCRdb's copy keeps in-frame clones and lacks some. Of 70,000 to 100,000 clones listed, roughly nine tenths were seen once; the top ten hold under 20%. The specimen sequenced was blood. All receptors come from a man aged 45 to 65 in good health. Each CDR3 is given with its conserved first and last residue. D genes are given only for firm matches. Some rows mark clone size as missing; the rest say once, few, many or name a class of expanded clone.

j_call | v_call | clone_size | d_call | cdr3_aa | cdr3_nt
TRBJ2-2 | TRBV5-6 | few | TRBD2 | CASSFHGRTGELFF | TGTGCCAGCAGCTTTCACGGGAGGACCGGGGAGCTGTTTTTT
TRBJ2-2 | TRBV11-2 | . | . | CASSFPFPSGELFF | TGTGCCAGCAGCTTCCCTTTTCCGTCCGGGGAGCTGTTTTTT
TRBJ1-6 | TRBV2 | . | . | CASGGSYNSPLHF | TGTGCCAGCGGTGGATCCTATAATTCACCCCTCCACTTT
TRBJ1-2 | TRBV29-1 | . | . | CSVVRGDHGYTF | TGCAGCGTTGTTCGCGGCGACCATGGCTACACCTTC
TRBJ1-1 | TRBV7-6 | . | TRBD1 | CASSLVGGAGEAFF | TGTGCCAGCAGCTTAGTAGGGGGCGCCGGTGAAGCTTTCTTT
TRBJ1-2 | TRBV27 | . | . | CASSLSLIQGYDGYTF | TGTGCCAGCAGTTTATCTCTCATACAAGGGTACGATGGCTACACCTTC
TRBJ1-3 | TRBV25-1 | once | . | CASSVGWGTIYF | TGTGCCAGCAGTGTCGGGTGGGGCACCATATATTTT
TRBJ2-2 | TRBV7-9 | . | . | CASRSGTVNTGELFF | TGTGCCAGCAGATCCGGGACGGTGAACACCGGGGAGCTGTTTTTT
TRBJ2-1 | TRBV7-2 | . | . | CASSLAVGTSYNEQFF | TGTGCCAGCAGCTTAGCCGTGGGTACCTCCTACAATGAGCAGTTCTTC
TRBJ2-7 | TRBV29-1 | few | . | CSVFDFEGNEQYF | TGCAGCGTTTTTGATTTTGAGGGGAACGAGCAGTACTTC
TRBJ1-1 | TRBV29-1 | . | . | CSVEVAGMDTEAFF | TGCAGCGTTGAGGTTGCGGGCATGGACACTGAAGCTTTCTTT
TRBJ1-1 | TRBV2 | . | . | CASEEGGNTEAFF | TGTGCCAGTGAAGAAGGGGGGAACACTGAAGCTTTCTTT
TRBJ1-6 | TRBV7-2 | . | . | CASSLGRNNSPLHF | TGTGCCAGCAGCTTAGGACGGAATAATTCACCCCTCCACTTT
TRBJ1-2 | TRBV10-3 | . | . | CAISEGRDGYTF | TGTGCCATCAGTGAAGGGAGGGACGGCTACACCTTC
TRBJ2-3 | TRBV7-9 | . | . | CASNKGRDTQYF | TGTGCCAGCAACAAGGGGAGGGATACGCAGTATTTT
TRBJ2-2 | TRBV4-2 | . | . | CASSQIRGKSGELFF | TGTGCCAGCAGCCAAATCCGGGGGAAATCCGGGGAGCTGTTTTTT
TRBJ1-2 | TRBV6-6 | once | . | CASSYETRYGYTF | TGTGCCAGCAGTTACGAGACACGCTATGGCTACACCTTC
TRBJ1-1 | TRBV2 | . | . | CASPGQINTEAFF | TGTGCCAGCCCCGGACAGATTAACACTGAAGCTTTCTTT
TRBJ1-1 | TRBV5-1 | . | TRBD1 | CASSNRQGGMNTEAFF | TGCGCCAGCAGTAATCGACAGGGGGGTATGAACACTGAAGCTTTCTTT
TRBJ1-2 | TRBV19 | once | . | CASYREIYGYTF | TGTGCCAGTTACAGGGAAATCTATGGCTACACCTTC
TRBJ1-3 | TRBV4-1 | . | . | CASSQGSSLGGADGNTIYF | TGCGCCAGCAGCCAAGGTTCCTCGCTGGGGGGGGCAGACGGAAACACCATATATTTT
TRBJ2-3 | TRBV29-1 | . | TRBD2 | CSVEGLAGGTDTQYF | TGCAGCGTTGAAGGACTAGCGGGGGGCACAGATACGCAGTATTTT
TRBJ1-2 | TRBV19 | . | . | CASTPGGARNGYTF | TGTGCCAGTACTCCTGGTGGGGCGCGTAATGGCTACACCTTC
TRBJ1-5 | TRBV5-6 | . | . | CASSYGANQPQHF | TGTGCCAGCAGCTACGGGGCGAATCAGCCCCAGCATTTT
TRBJ2-2 | TRBV11-3 | . | . | CASSLEQGWAGELFF | TGTGCCAGCAGCTTAGAACAGGGATGGGCCGGGGAGCTGTTTTTT
TRBJ1-2 | TRBV5-1 | . | TRBD1 | CASSRGQGNYGYTF | TGCGCCAGCAGCCGGGGACAGGGAAACTATGGCTACACCTTC
TRBJ2-2 | TRBV24-1 | . | . | CATSDLSWSGELFF | TGTGCCACCAGTGATTTGAGTTGGTCAGGGGAGCTGTTTTTT
TRBJ1-5 | TRBV6-1 | . | . | CASSDPPSKRPQHF | TGTGCCAGCAGTGATCCCCCGAGCAAGCGGCCCCAGCATTTT
TRBJ2-3 | TRBV29-1 | . | TRBD2 | CSVQTSGGRTDTQYF | TGCAGCGTTCAGACTAGCGGGGGCCGCACAGATACGCAGTATTTT
TRBJ1-1 | TRBV18 | few | . | CASSPSAELNTEAFF | TGTGCCAGCTCACCCTCGGCAGAGCTGAACACTGAAGCTTTCTTT
TRBJ1-5 | TRBV6-6 | once | . | CASTLDGIGNQPQHF | TGTGCCAGCACCCTTGACGGAATCGGCAATCAGCCCCAGCATTTT
TRBJ1-4 | TRBV6-2/TRBV6-3 | . | . | CASSYYGTNEKLFF | TGTGCCAGCAGTTACTACGGAACTAATGAAAAACTGTTTTTT
TRBJ1-5 | TRBV30 | . | TRBD1 | CAWDRDHQPQHF | TGTGCCTGGGACAGGGACCATCAGCCCCAGCATTTT
TRBJ1-1 | TRBV10-3 | . | . | CAISDGGNTEAFF | TGTGCCATCAGTGATGGGGGCAACACTGAAGCTTTCTTT
TRBJ1-1 | TRBV2 | . | . | CASRKGAGTEAFF | TGTGCCAGCAGGAAAGGGGCCGGGACTGAAGCTTTCTTT
TRBJ1-1 | TRBV19 | once | . | CASSINREIEAFF | TGTGCCAGTAGTATTAATCGTGAGATTGAAGCTTTCTTT
TRBJ2-2 | TRBV9 | . | . | CASSTILGELFF | TGTGCCAGCAGCACCATCCTTGGGGAGCTGTTTTTT
TRBJ1-2 | TRBV7-9 | . | . | CASSLGRGFGYTF | TGTGCCAGCAGCTTAGGTCGAGGGTTTGGCTACACCTTC
TRBJ1-1 | TRBV29-1 | once | . | CSVEQGLSTEAFF | TGCAGCGTTGAACAGGGCCTATCAACTGAAGCTTTCTTT
TRBJ1-1 | TRBV19 | once | . | CASSWGLNTEAFF | TGTGCCAGTAGTTGGGGATTGAACACTGAAGCTTTCTTT
TRBJ1-1 | TRBV30 | . | . | CAWSGVGGNTEAFF | TGTGCCTGGAGTGGAGTGGGAGGGAACACTGAAGCTTTCTTT
TRBJ2-7 | TRBV4-1 | . | . | CASSEGGYEQYF | TGCGCCAGCAGCGAAGGGGGGTACGAGCAGTACTTC